The clone carrying this T cell receptor (beta chain) has ten or more counts. The data derive from a study of blood T cells in healthy people across ages. Then a second PCR, running roughly 7 to 12 cycles, was carried out with a sample-barcoded 5' primer and a J-beta primer mix. TCRdb used MiXCR to reprocess the 5' RACE reads, holding one entry per CDR3 protein. This table has 550,000 to 650,000 distinct CDR3 sequences, less than 35% appearing once. The CDR3 is 16 residues long. V trimming: 5 bases; J trimming: 4 bases; junction bases outside the gene matches: 6. Germline loops: CDR1 SGHTA, CDR2 FQGNSA.

V gene TRBV7-2 combines with J gene TRBJ2-5, with 14 bases that match TRBD2. The material sequenced was blood. This TCR derives from a woman aged 80 or older in good health. CDR3 loop: CASSPTSGGALETQYF. The CDR3, as DNA: TGTGCCAGCAGCCCGACTAGCGGGGGGGCCCTAGAGACCCAGTACTTC. The entire variable domain, with the rest obtained from reference TRBV7-2 and TRBJ2-5, is as follows: GAGVSQSPSNKVTEKGKDVELRCDPISGHTALYWYRQSLGQGLEFLIYFQGNSAPDKSGLPSDRFSAERTGGSVSTLTIQRTQQEDSAVYLCASSPTSGGALETQYFGPGTRLLVL.